This is a list of T cell receptor beta chains from one sample in a study of T-cell memory formation after mild COVID-19. TCRdb processed the 5' RACE reads anew with MiXCR; each CDR3 protein has one entry. This sample has roughly 110,000 distinct CDR3 sequences, with roughly 14% found just once. Sequencing was performed on PBMCs or a T cell subset sorted from them (not recorded which). These receptor sequences come from a man younger than 35 who had mild COVID-19 (a few samples of this study predate the infection). Cell type and time point are not known. CDR3s include the opening cysteine and the closing phenylalanine or tryptophan. D genes are given only for firm matches. Rows may omit the clone size; those that give it use once, few, many or a size class.

V,D,size,J,CDR3,DNA
TRBV4-3,TRBD1,many,TRBJ2-1,CASSPGTANYNEQFF,TGCGCCAGCAGCCCAGGGACAGCAAATTACAATGAGCAGTTCTTC
TRBV7-2,NA,few,TRBJ1-2,CASSQAGLAGLNYGYTF,TGTGCCAGCAGCCAGGCGGGGTTGGCAGGGCTTAACTATGGCTACACCTTC
TRBV27,NA,NA,TRBJ1-6,CASSPINSPLHF,TGTGCCAGCAGTCCGATTAATTCACCCCTCCACTTT
TRBV5-1,TRBD1,NA,TRBJ2-7,CASSSPGQGVHEQYF,TGCGCCAGCAGCTCTCCGGGACAGGGAGTCCACGAGCAGTACTTC
TRBV9,NA,NA,TRBJ2-3,CASSVRGTGTDTQYF,TGTGCCAGCAGCGTAAGGGGGACGGGCACAGATACGCAGTATTTT
TRBV6-5,NA,few,TRBJ2-7,CASRTGPTFYEQYF,TGTGCCAGCAGGACGGGCCCAACCTTCTACGAGCAGTACTTC
TRBV29-1,NA,NA,TRBJ1-2,CSVDGVEDGYTF,TGCAGCGTTGATGGGGTAGAGGATGGCTACACCTTC
TRBV7-9,NA,many,TRBJ2-7,CASSFTGGGHEQYF,TGTGCCAGCAGTTTTACAGGAGGGGGCCACGAGCAGTACTTC
TRBV4-3,NA,NA,TRBJ1-1,CASSQGTGSTENAFF,TGCGCCAGCAGCCAAGGCACGGGAAGCACCGAAAACGCTTTCTTT
TRBV18,NA,many,TRBJ2-3,CASHLPAADTQYF,TGTGCCAGCCATTTGCCCGCGGCAGATACGCAGTATTTT
TRBV5-1,NA,few,TRBJ2-5,CASSFASDNVERETQYF,TGCGCCAGCAGCTTCGCATCCGATAACGTGGAGCGAGAGACCCAGTACTTC
TRBV4-3,TRBD1,many,TRBJ2-1,CASSQGTASRNEQFF,TGCGCCAGCAGCCAGGGGACAGCAAGTAGGAATGAGCAGTTCTTC
TRBV10-2,TRBD2,NA,TRBJ2-3,CASTATSGGTDTQYF,TGCGCCAGCACCGCGACTAGCGGGGGGACAGATACGCAGTATTTT
TRBV6-5,NA,NA,TRBJ2-2,CASSYFDSGTGELFF,TGTGCCAGCAGTTACTTTGACAGCGGCACCGGGGAGCTGTTTTTT
TRBV7-6,NA,NA,TRBJ2-1,CASSPTGGVGYEQFF,TGTGCCAGCAGCCCCACTGGCGGGGTGGGCTATGAGCAGTTCTTC
TRBV7-2,NA,few,TRBJ1-6,CASNPGGFGYSPLHF,TGTGCCAGCAACCCGGGGGGGTTCGGGTACTCACCCCTCCACTTT
TRBV6-5,NA,few,TRBJ2-5,CASIKSARETQYF,TGTGCCAGCATCAAGTCTGCGCGGGAGACCCAGTACTTC
TRBV6-6,TRBD2,few,TRBJ2-1,CASRGLAGPYNEQFF,TGTGCCAGCAGGGGACTAGCAGGGCCCTACAATGAGCAGTTCTTC